This T cell receptor (beta chain) was sequenced in a study of T cells in Graves' hyperthyroidism and ophthalmopathy. This CDR3 region has 15 residues. Losses at the gene ends were 3 bases for V and 2 bases for J; bases not matched to a gene: 6. CDR1 is MNHEY and CDR2 is SMNVEV in the germline V gene (reference sequence). Orbital computed tomography, thyroid ultrasound, serum thyroxine and TRAb, and clinical symptoms together informed the diagnoses. The TCR beta CDR3 regions underwent amplification using RNA transcripts as the source. When the TCR CDR3 underwent first-round RT-PCR, the HTBI primer set was used. Each CDR3 protein gets one entry after TCRdb re-called the multiplex PCR reads with MiXCR. The table records about 420,000 distinct CDR3 sequences, more than 15% of them present only once.

The receptor's source is a woman aged 18-30 years with Graves' hyperthyroidism. The sequenced material came from blood. The chain recombines TRBV27 with TRBJ2-7; 8 bases align to TRBD1. The CDR3 bases are TGTGCCAGCAGTTTTTTCGGACAGGGTACCTACGAGCAGTACTTC. Its translation: CASSFFGQGTYEQYF.